The 23 T cell receptor beta chains below were found in one sample sequenced in a study of cytomegalovirus exposure and HLA in healthy donors. The PCR employed 60 Vbeta primers together with 13 Jbeta primers. Generated by immunoSEQ multiplex PCR, the TCRdb table keeps only in-frame clones and is missing some. Of 150,000 to 200,000 clones listed, about 73% were seen once; the top ten hold 13%. The specimen sequenced was PBMCs. The receptor source for this set is a woman aged 45-65 years in good health and CMV-seropositive.

The chain joins TRBV4-1 to TRBJ2-7; 13 positions agree with TRBD2. Germline V CDR1 and CDR2: MGHRA, YSYEKL. CDR3 length: 18 amino acids. V lost 1 base to trimming and J lost 7 bases; unmatched junction nucleotides: 13. CDR3 nucleotide sequence: TGCGCCAGCAGCCAAGGACTAGCGGGGGGTGTACCGGCTGGGGAGCAGTACTTC. Amino acids: CASSQGLAGGVPAGEQYF.

DNA of the CDR3: TGTGCCAGCAGCCAGGGACTGACCTCCTACAATGAGCAGTTCTTC. Protein product: CASSQGLTSYNEQFF. The chain couples TRBV11-2 to TRBJ2-1, with D possibly matching TRBD2 (6 bases). The V gene's germline CDR1 is SGHAT and CDR2 FQNNGV. The germline V and J ends were trimmed by 5 bases and 0 bases, with 11 bases remaining between them. The CDR3 length is 15 residues.

The chain combines TRBV11-1 with TRBJ2-1; a weak D match, TRBD2 (7 bases). Germline V gene sequence: CDR1 SGHAT, CDR2 FQDESV (reference sequence). The CDR3 runs to 15 residues. The V end lost 1 base, the J end lost 5 bases, and 12 bases lay between the germline ends. The CDR3 protein is CASSLGGGRNNEQFF. DNA of the CDR3: TGTGCCAGCAGCTTAGGGGGGGGGCGCAACAATGAGCAGTTCTTC.

Notes on this clone: Other nucleotide sequences from this sample produce the same CDR3. V is TRBV30 and J is TRBJ2-3, with TRBD2 matching over 12 bases. This CDR3 comprises 14 residues. With V trimmed by 8 bases and J by 5 bases, 8 bases remained unmatched. CDR1 and CDR2 from the germline V gene are GTSNPN and SVGIG (reference sequence). CDR3 coding DNA: TGTGCCGGAAACCTAGCGGGGGGGCGAGATACGCAGTATTTT. Protein sequence: CAGNLAGGRDTQYF.

The V call is TRBV18, the J call TRBJ1-1, with unresolved D. The V end was cut by 6 bases, the J end by 5 bases, with 10 bases between. The CDR3 totals 12 residues. CDR1 and CDR2 from the germline V gene are KGHSH and LQKENI. The CDR3 protein is CASSREGTEAFF. As DNA, the CDR3 is TGTGCCAGCTCCCGGGAGGGTACTGAAGCTTTCTTT. The full variable domain, its missing parts supplied by reference TRBV18 and TRBJ1-1, is NAGVMQNPRHLVRRRGQEARLRCSPMKGHSHVYWYRQLPEEGLKFMVYLQKENIIDESGMPKERFSAEFPKEGPSILRIQQVVRGDSAAYFCASSREGTEAFFGQGTRLTVV.

The V gene is TRBV7-2, the J gene TRBJ1-1; D possibly corresponds to TRBD1 (6 bases). Per the germline V gene, CDR1 is SGHTA and CDR2 is FQGNSA. The CDR3 has 13 amino acids. The V end lost 3 bases, the J end lost 1 base, and 6 bases lay between the germline ends. CDR3 DNA: TGTGCCAGCAGCTTGGACAGGAACACTGAAGCTTTCTTT. Translating it yields CASSLDRNTEAFF.

The V gene is TRBV19, the J gene TRBJ2-3, with D uncertain. Germline CDR1 and CDR2: LNHDA and SQIVND (reference sequence). Trimming removed 5 bases from V and 2 bases from J, with 14 bases in between. The CDR3 is 15 amino acids. Written as DNA, the CDR3 is TGTGCCAGTAGTTTAATGGGCCTCACCACAGATACGCAGTATTTT. This sequence encodes CASSLMGLTTDTQYF.

This clone was picked up a small number of times. This chain links TRBV19 with TRBJ1-2; 7 bases agree with TRBD1. The CDR3 is made up of 16 amino acids. CDR1 LNHDA and CDR2 SQIVND come from the germline V gene (reference sequence). The V segment lost 0 bases and the J segment 0 bases; nucleotides outside the gene matches: 4. Here the CDR3 DNA reads TGTGCCAGTAGTATAGACTGGGACAGCTCTAACTATGGCTACACCTTC. Its protein is CASSIDWDSSNYGYTF.

The chain recombines TRBV5-4 with TRBJ2-3; 9 nucleotides match TRBD2. V shed 4 bases, J shed 1 base, and the junction held 7 bases outside the gene matches. Germline V CDR1 and CDR2: SGHNT, YYREEE (reference sequence). The CDR3 runs 16 residues. The CDR3 here is CASSPRLAEGTDTQYF. CDR3 in DNA: TGTGCCAGCAGCCCACGACTAGCGGAGGGCACAGATACGCAGTATTTT.

This clone was seen a few times. This chain connects TRBV7-2 to TRBJ1-5; 7 bases are shared with TRBD1. The CDR3 covers 13 residues. CDR1 is SGHTA, CDR2 FQGNSA, per germline. With V trimmed by 4 bases and J by 7 bases, 4 bases remained unmatched. The CDR3 coding sequence is TGTGCCAGCAGCTCTCGACAGGGACAGCCCCAGCATTTT. It codes for CASSSRQGQPQHF.

This clone was observed a few times. The V gene is TRBV10-1, the J gene TRBJ2-7; possibly TRBD2 for D (5 bases). The V end lost 0 bases, the J end lost 7 bases, and 10 bases lay between the germline ends. There are 13 residues in the CDR3. Per the germline V gene, CDR1 is WNHNN and CDR2 is SYGVQD (reference sequence). The CDR3 DNA reads as TGCGCCAGCAGTGAGTCCGGGGAAAGGGAGCAGTACTTC. Translation: CASSESGEREQYF.

This sequence joins TRBV9 and TRBJ2-1; 9 positions agree with TRBD2. The CDR3 runs 17 residues. The trim removed 0 bases at V and 8 bases at J, leaving 12 bases unmatched. Germline loops: CDR1 SGDLS, CDR2 YYNGEE. As DNA, the CDR3 is TGTGCCAGCAGCGTAGGGGGGTCTAGCGGGATCGGAGATGAGCAGTTCTTC. It specifies CASSVGGSSGIGDEQFF.

This chain joins TRBV15 and TRBJ2-1; D may be TRBD2 (6 bases). In germline, CDR1 is LNHNV, CDR2 YYDKDF (reference sequence). CDR3 size: 16 residues. Trimming took off 9 bases at V and 3 bases at J, with 21 bases between the two ends. The CDR3, as DNA: TGTGCCACTTCGCCGAGGGACTCTCGAGTCTACAATGAGCAGTTCTTC. Encoded protein: CATSPRDSRVYNEQFF.

This chain joins TRBV2 and TRBJ1-3; tentative D call: TRBD1 (6 bases). In germline, CDR1 is SNHLY, CDR2 FYNNEI. The CDR3 length is 15 residues. Trimming pared 3 bases from V and 4 bases from J, leaving 13 bases between. CDR3 region: CASSDQAGVGNTIYF. In nucleotides, the CDR3 is TGTGCCAGCAGTGACCAAGCAGGGGTCGGAAACACCATATATTTT.

The CDR3 sequence: CASSQVSGADYEQYF. Written as DNA, the CDR3 is TGTGCCAGCAGCCAAGTTAGCGGGGCGGACTACGAGCAGTACTTC. V gene TRBV4-2 combines with J gene TRBJ2-7, with TRBD2 matching over 8 bases. The CDR3 length is 15 residues. Per the germline V gene, CDR1 is LGHNA and CDR2 is YNFKEQ. Trimming removed 1 base from V and 3 bases from J; junction bases left unmatched: 5.

The chain links TRBV5-6 to TRBJ2-7; 8 bases agree with TRBD1. V shed 4 bases and J 5 bases; nucleotides not matched to a gene: 5. Germline V lookup: CDR1 SGHDT, CDR2 YYEEEE. This CDR3 has 13 amino acids. The CDR3 nucleotides read TGTGCCAGCAGCAAAGGACAGGGAGACGAGCAGTACTTC. Its protein product is CASSKGQGDEQYF.

This chain uses TRBV5-1 with TRBJ2-7; no firm D call. CDR3 length: 14 amino acids. The ends were cut back, 4 bases at V and 5 bases at J, with 16 bases in the middle. Germline V gene lookup returns CDR1 SGHRS and CDR2 YFSETQ. As DNA, the CDR3 is TGCGCCAGCAGCCGTCGCCATGAAGTAGACGAGCAGTACTTC. The encoded protein is CASSRRHEVDEQYF.

V usage is TRBV5-1 and J usage is TRBJ1-1; TRBD1 might be the D (6 bases). V lost 5 bases, J lost 7 bases, and 12 bases lay in between. CDR3 length: 12 amino acids. Germline CDR1 reads SGHRS; CDR2 reads YFSETQ. The CDR3: CASSYRGGEAFF. The CDR3 nucleotides read TGCGCCAGCAGTTACCGAGGGGGTGAAGCTTTCTTT.

The rearrangement links TRBV4-1 to TRBJ1-3; D uncertain. With 3 bases removed from V and 0 bases from J, the gap between germline ends came to 6 bases. CDR3 length: 14 amino acids. Germline CDR1 is MGHRA and CDR2 is YSYEKL. The chain's CDR3 is CASSHRDSGNTIYF. The CDR3, as DNA: TGCGCCAGCAGCCATCGGGACTCTGGAAACACCATATATTTT.

The genes are TRBV25-1 and TRBJ2-7; D is undetermined. Per germline, CDR1 MGHDK and CDR2 SYGVNS. CDR3 length: 15 amino acids. V lost 3 bases to trimming and J lost 0 bases, with 12 bases between them. The CDR3 here is CASSEWQDGSYEQYF. The CDR3, as DNA: TGTGCCAGCAGTGAGTGGCAGGATGGCTCCTACGAGCAGTACTTC.

The chain uses TRBV5-4 and TRBJ2-5; the match to TRBD1 covers 7 bases. This CDR3 comprises 14 residues. J was trimmed by 0 bases and V by 3 bases; bases with no gene match: 2. CDR1 and CDR2 from the germline V gene are SGHNT and YYREEE (reference sequence). CDR3 nucleotide sequence: TGTGCCAGCAGCTCGACAGGGAACCAAGAGACCCAGTACTTC. This sequence encodes CASSSTGNQETQYF.

This rearrangement joins TRBV7-8 to TRBJ2-1, with D possibly TRBD2 on 5 matching bases. The germline V gene has CDR1 SGHVS and CDR2 FQNEAQ. The CDR3 has 14 amino acids. V gave up 1 base and J gave up 8 bases, with 12 bases separating them. CDR3 DNA sequence: TGTGCCAGCAGCTTAGAGTTAGCGTCCCATGAGCAGTTCTTC. It translates to CASSLELASHEQFF.

This clone was detected only a few times. This chain links TRBV11-2 with TRBJ1-1; 7 bases match TRBD1. V trimming: 2 bases; J trimming: 5 bases; junction bases outside the gene matches: 8. The CDR3 runs 15 residues. The germline CDR1 and CDR2 sequences are SGHAT and FQNNGV. For the CDR3, the DNA is TGTGCCAGCAGCTTATACAGGGGTAGGTGGACTGAAGCTTTCTTT. This encodes CASSLYRGRWTEAFF.